This TCR beta chain was recovered during a study of blood T cells in healthy people across ages. V was cut by 6 bases and J by 5 bases, with 16 bases left in between. Germline V CDR1 and CDR2: MDHEN, SYDVKM. The CDR3 loop spans 14 amino acids. The authors ran a second PCR of about 7 to 11 cycles using a sample-barcoded 5' primer and a J-beta primer mix. MiXCR, applied by TCRdb to the 5' RACE reads, yields one record per CDR3 protein. The table lists over 1,500,000 distinct CDR3 sequences, less than 50% of them singletons, with approximately 2.1% in the top ten. The table lists this clonotype with a few counts.

This TCR came from a woman aged 40 to 50 in good health. The sequenced material came from blood. The chain recombines TRBV28 with TRBJ2-5; a weak D match, TRBD2 (7 bases). The CDR3 is CASSPRGGTETQYF. CDR3 coding DNA: TGTGCCAGCAGCCCCAGGGGAGGGACGGAGACCCAGTACTTC.